This T cell receptor beta chain was recovered during a study of T-cell reconstitution after alpha-beta-depleted transplantation in children. Unique molecular identifiers were incorporated when the TCRbeta library was constructed. TCRdb fed the PCR reads into MiXCR, producing one record per CDR3 protein. The sample yields 45,000 or so distinct CDR3 sequences, around 50% seen once. Germline-derived CDR1 and CDR2 are DFQATT and SNEGSKA (reference sequence). The CDR3 covers 13 residues. The V gene lost 3 bases and the J gene lost 3 bases, with 12 bases spanning the gap. The TCR was taken from a boy younger than two with SCID, due to receive a stem cell transplant. Sequenced here: peripheral blood, sampled before TCRalphabeta/CD19-depleted stem cell transplant. The chain employs TRBV20-1 and TRBJ2-7; the D gene is possibly TRBD2 (5 bases). This CDR3 is CSARTPGFYEQYF. In nucleotides, the CDR3 is TGCAGTGCTAGGACCCCGGGGTTCTACGAGCAGTACTTC.